Below are 27 T cell receptor beta chains sequenced from a single sample in a study of shared clonotypes between healthy human individuals (dated by TCRdb to between 2020 and 2021). The library was generated by the immunoSEQ multiplex PCR assay. Not all clones reach the TCRdb copy of this immuneACCESS table, which keeps in-frame sequences only. Checked studies attribute under half of the gap to unresolved V genes and leave the rest unexplained. The sample contains about 1 million clones, 75% of them found a single time. The ten largest clonotypes hold roughly 1.5% of the sample. Material: memory CD4+ T cells sorted from blood. The cell subset or site label, read with the paper, signifies: CD45RA-negative fraction. The receptor source for this set is a man younger than 30 in good health.

The rearrangement joins TRBV5-4 to TRBJ1-5; D gene ambiguous. V was cut by 0 bases and J by 9 bases, with 10 bases left in between. Germline V gene sequence: CDR1 SGHNT, CDR2 YYREEE (reference sequence). The CDR3 spans 13 residues. The chain's CDR3 is CASSLEEVGPQHF. DNA of the CDR3: TGTGCCAGCAGCTTGGAGGAGGTTGGGCCCCAGCATTTT.

The chain joins TRBV7-9 to TRBJ2-7; D is undetermined. Germline assignment: CDR1 SEHNR and CDR2 FQNEAQ (reference sequence). The CDR3 contains 14 residues. Trimming took off 0 bases at V and 5 bases at J, with 11 bases between the two ends. The CDR3 loop is CASSLASLNNEQYF. CDR3 DNA sequence: TGTGCCAGCAGCTTAGCCAGTTTGAATAACGAGCAGTACTTC.

The chain couples TRBV11-1 to TRBJ1-1; D gene uncertain. Deletions cut 6 bases from V and 0 bases from J, with 5 bases between. The CDR3 covers 12 residues. Germline lookup yields CDR1 SGHAT and CDR2 FQDESV (reference sequence). CDR3 region: CASSIMNTEAFF. The CDR3, as DNA: TGTGCCAGCAGTATAATGAACACTGAAGCTTTCTTT.

As to this clone: With a much larger clone just one base away, this may be a read error. This sequence joins TRBV10-3 and TRBJ2-7; no clear D. Germline V gene data show CDR1 as ENHRY and CDR2 as SYGVKD. Deletions cut 0 bases from V and 3 bases from J, with 3 bases between. The CDR3 extends over 12 amino acids. CDR3: CAISESYYEQYF. DNA of the CDR3: TGTGCCATCAGTGAGTCTTACTACGAGCAGTACTTC.

The gene calls are TRBV6-5 and TRBJ1-2, with D perhaps matching TRBD1 (5 bases). The germline V gene has CDR1 MNHEY and CDR2 SVGAGI. Trimming took off 2 bases at V and 4 bases at J, with 11 bases between the two ends. CDR3 length: 14 residues. CDR3 nucleotides: TGTGCCAGCAGTTACAATCCTGGGGGCTATGGCTACACCTTC. Translation: CASSYNPGGYGYTF.

Turning to this clone: The sample has other DNA sequences that encode this CDR3 too. The chain joins TRBV6-1 to TRBJ2-7; 8 bases are shared with TRBD2. The ends lost 1 base at V and 1 base at J; junction bases unmatched: 3. The CDR3 is made up of 15 amino acids. Germline V gene lookup returns CDR1 MNHNS and CDR2 SASEGT. This chain's CDR3 is CASSEGGTSSYEQYF. DNA for the CDR3: TGTGCCAGCAGTGAAGGGGGGACTAGTTCCTACGAGCAGTACTTC.

The chain is built from TRBV2 and TRBJ2-5; TRBD2 is a possible D gene (6 bases). V lost 5 bases to trimming and J lost 5 bases, with 18 bases between them. This CDR3 spans 15 amino acids. Germline V gives CDR1 SNHLY, CDR2 FYNNEI. The CDR3 region is CASSPGLAARETQYF. The CDR3 region has the DNA TGTGCCAGCAGTCCGGGACTTGCAGCCCGGGAGACCCAGTACTTC.

The rearrangement joins TRBV6-5 to TRBJ1-6, with D perhaps matching TRBD1 (5 bases). The CDR3 sequence is 16 residues long. The V end was cut by 0 bases, the J end by 10 bases, with 16 bases between. Germline V lookup: CDR1 MNHEY, CDR2 SVGAGI. In DNA form, the CDR3 reads TGTGCCAGCAGTTACTCATCCAGGGCACAAGGGTCACCCCTCCACTTT. Its translation: CASSYSSRAQGSPLHF.

V is TRBV2 and J is TRBJ1-1; D gene uncertain. This CDR3 comprises 13 residues. With 8 bases removed from V and 0 bases from J, the gap between germline ends came to 10 bases. Per germline, CDR1 SNHLY and CDR2 FYNNEI. CDR3 in DNA: TGTGCCAGCCTTAGGCAGCTGAACACTGAAGCTTTCTTT. This translates into CASLRQLNTEAFF.

The chain combines TRBV7-2 with TRBJ2-5, with TRBD2 matching 7 bases. The CDR3 length is 15 residues. Trimming took 2 bases from V and 1 from J; bases not matched to a gene: 4. From germline, CDR1 is SGHTA and CDR2 FQGNSA. The CDR3 coding sequence is TGTGCCAGCAGCTTAAGGACTAGAGGCCAAGAGACCCAGTACTTC. It is translated as CASSLRTRGQETQYF.

The gene calls are TRBV27 and TRBJ2-7; D is perhaps TRBD1 or TRBD2 (5 bases each). The germline V gene has CDR1 MNHEY and CDR2 SMNVEV (reference sequence). The CDR3 runs 16 residues. V lost 3 bases to trimming and J lost 6 bases, with 21 bases between them. The CDR3 reads CASSFAGQGTLSEQYF. CDR3 DNA: TGTGCCAGCAGTTTTGCGGGTCAGGGTACGTTGAGCGAGCAGTACTTC.

The count of this clone is one. The chain employs TRBV9 and TRBJ2-1, with TRBD2 identical over 9 bases. The germline V gene has CDR1 SGDLS and CDR2 YYNGEE. There are 17 residues in the CDR3. J was trimmed by 8 bases and V by 4 bases; bases with no gene match: 16. The CDR3 loop reads CASSPTKGGGAFYEQFF. The CDR3 DNA reads as TGTGCCAGCAGCCCAACAAAGGGCGGGGGGGCATTTTATGAGCAGTTCTTC.

About this clone itself: A much larger clone is a single base away; this may be a read error. V and J are TRBV9 and TRBJ1-2; 8 bases line up with TRBD1. CDR1 SGDLS and CDR2 YYNGEE come from the germline V gene. The CDR3 extends over 13 amino acids. V shed 4 bases and J 3 bases; nucleotides not matched to a gene: 2. The CDR3 nucleotides are TGTGCCAGCAGCATGGGACAGGACTATGGCTACACCTTC. Translated, it gives CASSMGQDYGYTF.

Worth noting for this clone: In the same sample, other DNA sequences code for this CDR3. V and J are TRBV5-1 and TRBJ2-7; D is ambiguous. V was shortened by 0 bases and J by 3 bases, with 10 bases between the two germline ends. There are 14 residues in the CDR3. The germline gives CDR1 SGHRS, CDR2 YFSETQ. The CDR3 region has the DNA TGCGCCAGCAGCTTGGGCGGTATTGGCTACGAGCAGTACTTC. This codes for CASSLGGIGYEQYF.

The chain is built from TRBV20-1 and TRBJ1-4; no clear D gene. The CDR3 is 11 amino acids. Trimming stripped 5 bases from V and 7 bases from J, with 8 bases between. Looked up from germline, CDR1 is DFQATT and CDR2 is SNEGSKA (reference sequence). CDR3 sequence reads: CSARRVEKLFF. CDR3 DNA sequence: TGCAGTGCTCGGAGGGTTGAAAAACTGTTTTTT.

V and J are TRBV4-1 and TRBJ2-3; possibly TRBD2 for D (5 bases). V was clipped by 4 bases and J by 3 bases, with 11 bases between them. The CDR3 loop spans 14 amino acids. Germline V gene lookup returns CDR1 MGHRA and CDR2 YSYEKL. CDR3 in amino acids: CASSRITGTDTQYF. The CDR3 DNA reads as TGCGCCAGCAGCCGGATAACGGGGACAGATACGCAGTATTTT.

This clone showed up just a few times. The chain employs TRBV7-2 and TRBJ2-3; 9 nucleotides match TRBD2. V shed 1 base, J shed 3 bases, and the junction held 8 bases outside the gene matches. CDR1 is SGHTA, CDR2 FQGNSA, per germline. This CDR3 is built from 17 residues. The CDR3: CASSLDGAGGPTDTQYF. CDR3 sequence (DNA): TGTGCCAGCAGCTTAGACGGTGCGGGAGGGCCGACAGATACGCAGTATTTT.

CDR3 bases: TGCGCCAGCAGTCAATCTATTCGAGCTGCGGCCAAAAACATTCAGTACTTC. This translates into CASSQSIRAAAKNIQYF. The chain uses TRBV23-1 and TRBJ2-4; D unresolved. TRBV23-1 has ORF status, its function being uncertain. The CDR3 length is 17 residues. Trimming removed 0 bases from V and 1 base from J, with 13 bases in between.

The chain combines TRBV7-9 with TRBJ1-2; TRBD1 matches at 10 bases. V gave up 4 bases and J gave up 9 bases; unmatched junction bases: 11. CDR1 and CDR2 (germline): SEHNR, FQNEAQ (reference sequence). CDR3 length: 15 residues. The CDR3: CASSSPGQGPNRYTF. The DNA for the CDR3 is TGTGCCAGCAGCTCCCCGGGACAGGGGCCTAATCGCTACACCTTC. The entire variable domain, with the rest obtained from reference TRBV7-9 and TRBJ1-2, is as follows: DTGVSQNPRHKITKRGQNVTFRCDPISEHNRLYWYRQTLGQGPEFLTYFQNEAQLEKSRLLSDRFSAERPKGSFSTLEIQRTEQGDSAMYLCASSSPGQGPNRYTFGSGTRLTVV.

The rearrangement links TRBV2 to TRBJ2-7; a possible D gene is TRBD2 (6 bases). CDR3 size: 14 residues. V was clipped by 5 bases and J by 0 bases, with 11 bases between them. CDR1 and CDR2 (germline): SNHLY, FYNNEI. The CDR3 sequence is CASSQRTTSYEQYF. CDR3 DNA: TGTGCCAGCAGTCAGAGGACTACCTCCTACGAGCAGTACTTC.

The rearrangement uses TRBV6-1 and TRBJ2-7, with 7 bases matching TRBD2. Per the germline V gene, CDR1 is MNHNS and CDR2 is SASEGT. The CDR3 sequence is 14 residues long. Unmatched junction bases numbered 5, after V lost 6 bases and J lost 0 bases. In nucleotides, the CDR3 is TGTGCCAGCAGCCAGCGGGGCCCCTCCTACGAGCAGTACTTC. This sequence encodes CASSQRGPSYEQYF.

This chain joins TRBV14 and TRBJ2-1, with 7 bases matching TRBD2. This CDR3 has 14 amino acids. The trim removed 3 bases at V and 9 bases at J, leaving 8 bases unmatched. Germline values: CDR1 SGHDN, CDR2 FVKESK. The CDR3 sequence: CASSHRGGRVEQFF. The CDR3 bases are TGTGCCAGCAGCCATCGCGGGGGTAGGGTTGAGCAGTTCTTC.

This clone has only a few counts. CDR3 DNA: TGTGCCAGCAGCTTACGACCAACCGGGGAGCTGTTTTTT. It yields the protein CASSLRPTGELFF. J is TRBJ2-2 and V is TRBV5-4, with D unclear. There are 13 residues in the CDR3. In germline, CDR1 is SGHNT, CDR2 YYREEE (reference sequence). Trimming shortened V by 2 bases and J by 5 bases, and 7 bases separated the two germline ends.

V and J are TRBV14 and TRBJ1-1; no definite D call. Trimming removed 4 bases from V and 5 bases from J, with 11 bases in between. CDR1 is SGHDN and CDR2 is FVKESK in the germline V gene. The CDR3 spans 13 residues. CDR3: CASSPGLGTEAFF. The CDR3 DNA follows: TGTGCCAGCAGCCCGGGCTTGGGAACTGAAGCTTTCTTT.

Concerning this clone: Other DNA sequences in this specimen translate into the identical CDR3. The chain is built from TRBV18 and TRBJ2-7, with no clear D. V lost 5 bases and J 0 bases, leaving 11 bases between the germline ends. Per germline, CDR1 KGHSH and CDR2 LQKENI. CDR3 size: 14 residues. CDR3 protein: CASSVGGGSYEQYF. CDR3 coding DNA: TGTGCCAGCTCAGTCGGCGGCGGCTCCTACGAGCAGTACTTC.

The V call is TRBV7-2, the J call TRBJ2-1; D perhaps matches TRBD2 (6 bases). CDR1 is SGHTA and CDR2 is FQGNSA in the germline V gene. Trimming removed 0 bases from V and 2 bases from J, with 8 bases in between. CDR3 length equals 15 residues. CDR3 sequence: CASSLARGAYNEQFF. The CDR3 DNA sequence: TGTGCCAGCAGCTTAGCGCGGGGTGCCTACAATGAGCAGTTCTTC.

The chain has TRBV27 and TRBJ2-7, with D perhaps TRBD1 (5 bases). V lost 5 bases and J 4 bases, leaving 15 bases between the germline ends. The CDR3 runs to 14 residues. The germline V gene encodes CDR1 MNHEY and CDR2 SMNVEV (reference sequence). DNA of the CDR3: TGTGCCAGCAGTCCCACGTGGGGCGCGTACGAGCAGTACTTC. Encoded protein: CASSPTWGAYEQYF.